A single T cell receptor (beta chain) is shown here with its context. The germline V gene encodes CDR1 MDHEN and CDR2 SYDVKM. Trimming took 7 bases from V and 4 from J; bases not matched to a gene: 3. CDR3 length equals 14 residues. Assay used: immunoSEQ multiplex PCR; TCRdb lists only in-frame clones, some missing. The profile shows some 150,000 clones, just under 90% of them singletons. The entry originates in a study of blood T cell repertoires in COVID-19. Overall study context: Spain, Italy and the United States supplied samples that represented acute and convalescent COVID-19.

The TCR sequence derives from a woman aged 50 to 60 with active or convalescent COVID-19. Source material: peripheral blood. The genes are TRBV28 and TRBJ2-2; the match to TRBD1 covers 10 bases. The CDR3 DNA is TGTGCCAGCAAATGGGACAGGGGCACCGGGGAGCTGTTTTTT. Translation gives CASKWDRGTGELFF.